The present TCR beta chain was sequenced within a study of blood T cell repertoires in COVID-19. The overall study: Italy, Spain and the United States were the sources of the convalescent and acute COVID-19 samples. T cells, B-cell-depleted T cells, or PBMCs provided the cDNA or gDNA that served as material.

The authors' processing: From reference gene primer amplification, estimates of nucleated cell counts were derived. Method: immunoSEQ multiplex PCR; TCRdb's copy keeps in-frame clones and lacks some. That table furnishes V, J and clone size, whereas the DNA furnished D and trimming. This sample has 250,000 or so clones, with about four fifths found just once. The CDR3 has 15 residues. Per the germline V gene, CDR1 is LNHNV and CDR2 is YYDKDF (reference sequence). V shed 1 base, J shed 6 bases, and the junction held 5 bases outside the gene matches. The clonotype comes from a woman between 18 and 30 years old with acute or convalescent COVID-19. The specimen sequenced was peripheral blood. This chain links TRBV15 with TRBJ1-2, with 10 bases fitting TRBD1. The DNA of the CDR3 is TGTGCCACCAGCAGAGGGGACAGGGGATACGATGGCTACACCTTC. This codes for CATSRGDRGYDGYTF.